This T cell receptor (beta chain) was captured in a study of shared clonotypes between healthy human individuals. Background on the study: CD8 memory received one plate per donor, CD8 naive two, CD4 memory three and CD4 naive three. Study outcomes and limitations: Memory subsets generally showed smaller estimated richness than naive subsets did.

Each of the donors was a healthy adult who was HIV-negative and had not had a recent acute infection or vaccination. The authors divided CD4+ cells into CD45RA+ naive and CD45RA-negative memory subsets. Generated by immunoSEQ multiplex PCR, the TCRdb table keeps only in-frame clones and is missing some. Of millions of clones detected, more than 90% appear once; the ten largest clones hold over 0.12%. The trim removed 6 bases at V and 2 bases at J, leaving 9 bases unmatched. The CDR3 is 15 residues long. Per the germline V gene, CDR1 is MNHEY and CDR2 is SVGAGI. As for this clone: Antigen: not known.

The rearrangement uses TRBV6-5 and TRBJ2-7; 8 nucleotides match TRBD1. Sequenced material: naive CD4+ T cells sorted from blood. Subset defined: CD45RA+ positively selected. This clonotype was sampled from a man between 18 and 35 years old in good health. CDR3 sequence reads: CASRPGTGGPYEQYF. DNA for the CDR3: TGTGCCAGCAGACCCGGGACAGGAGGACCCTACGAGCAGTACTTC.